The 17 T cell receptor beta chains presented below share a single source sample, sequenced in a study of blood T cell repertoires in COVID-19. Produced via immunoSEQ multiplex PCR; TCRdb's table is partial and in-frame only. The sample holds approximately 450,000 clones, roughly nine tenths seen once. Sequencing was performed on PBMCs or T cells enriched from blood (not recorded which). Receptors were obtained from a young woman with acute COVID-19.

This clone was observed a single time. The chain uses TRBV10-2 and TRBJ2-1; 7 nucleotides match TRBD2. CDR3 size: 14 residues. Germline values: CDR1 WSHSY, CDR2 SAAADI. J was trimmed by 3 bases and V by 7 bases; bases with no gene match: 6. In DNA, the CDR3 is TGCGCCAGCAAGATAAGCGGGGTCTACAATGAGCAGTTCTTC. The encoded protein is CASKISGVYNEQFF.

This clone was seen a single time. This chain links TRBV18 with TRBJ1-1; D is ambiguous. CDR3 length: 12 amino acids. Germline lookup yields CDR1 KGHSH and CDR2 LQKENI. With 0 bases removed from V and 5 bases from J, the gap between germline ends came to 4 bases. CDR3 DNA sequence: TGTGCCAGCTCACCACCCGGTACTGAAGCTTTCTTT. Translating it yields CASSPPGTEAFF.

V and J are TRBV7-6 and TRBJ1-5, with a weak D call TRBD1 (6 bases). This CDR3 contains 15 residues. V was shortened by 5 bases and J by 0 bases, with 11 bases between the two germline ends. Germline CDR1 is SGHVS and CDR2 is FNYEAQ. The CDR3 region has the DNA TGTGCCAGCAGCCCCCTGGACAGTAGCAATCAGCCCCAGCATTTT. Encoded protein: CASSPLDSSNQPQHF.

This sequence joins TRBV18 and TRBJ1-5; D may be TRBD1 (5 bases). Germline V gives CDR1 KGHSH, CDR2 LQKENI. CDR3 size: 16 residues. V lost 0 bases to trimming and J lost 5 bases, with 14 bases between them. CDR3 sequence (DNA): TGTGCCAGCTCACCACCGGGACTCGGGGGTGATCAGCCCCAGCATTTT. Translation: CASSPPGLGGDQPQHF.

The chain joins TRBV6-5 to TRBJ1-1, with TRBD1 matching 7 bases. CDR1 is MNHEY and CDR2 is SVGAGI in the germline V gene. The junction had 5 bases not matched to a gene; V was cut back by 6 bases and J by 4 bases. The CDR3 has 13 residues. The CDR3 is CASRTGAGTEAFF. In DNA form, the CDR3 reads TGTGCCAGCAGAACAGGGGCTGGCACTGAAGCTTTCTTT.

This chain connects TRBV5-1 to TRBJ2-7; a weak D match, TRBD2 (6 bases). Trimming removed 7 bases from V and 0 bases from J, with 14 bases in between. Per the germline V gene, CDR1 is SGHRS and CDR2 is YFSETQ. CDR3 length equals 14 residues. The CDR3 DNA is TGCGCCAGCGGAAGGGACTCCTCCTCCTACGAGCAGTACTTC. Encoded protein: CASGRDSSSYEQYF.

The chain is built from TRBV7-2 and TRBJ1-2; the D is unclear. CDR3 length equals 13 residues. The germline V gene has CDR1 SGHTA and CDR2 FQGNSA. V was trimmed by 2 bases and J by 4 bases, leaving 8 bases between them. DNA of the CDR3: TGTGCCAGCAGCTTATTGGTGGCCTATGGCTACACCTTC. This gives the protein CASSLLVAYGYTF. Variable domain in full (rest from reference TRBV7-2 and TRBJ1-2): GAGVSQSPSNKVTEKGKDVELRCDPISGHTALYWYRQSLGQGLEFLIYFQGNSAPDKSGLPSDRFSAERTGGSVSTLTIQRTQQEDSAVYLCASSLLVAYGYTFGSGTRLTVV.

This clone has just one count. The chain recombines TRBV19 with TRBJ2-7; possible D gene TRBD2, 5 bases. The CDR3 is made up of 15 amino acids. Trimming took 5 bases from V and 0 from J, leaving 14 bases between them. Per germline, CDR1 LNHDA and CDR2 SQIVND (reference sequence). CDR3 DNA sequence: TGTGCCAGTAGTCCCGTGGCGGGTGACTCCTACGAGCAGTACTTC. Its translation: CASSPVAGDSYEQYF.

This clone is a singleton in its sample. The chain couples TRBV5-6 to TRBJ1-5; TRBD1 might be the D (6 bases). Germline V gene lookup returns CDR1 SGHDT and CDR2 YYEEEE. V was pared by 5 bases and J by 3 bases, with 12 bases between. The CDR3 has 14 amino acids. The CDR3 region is CASRSGQSNQPQHF. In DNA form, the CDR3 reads TGTGCCAGCAGATCTGGACAGTCCAATCAGCCCCAGCATTTT.

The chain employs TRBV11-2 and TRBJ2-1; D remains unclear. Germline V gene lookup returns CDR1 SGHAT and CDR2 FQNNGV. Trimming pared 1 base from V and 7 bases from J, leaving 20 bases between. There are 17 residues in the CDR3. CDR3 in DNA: TGTGCCAGCAGCTTAGTAGAACTACGAAGGCCCGGGAATGAGCAGTTCTTC. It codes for CASSLVELRRPGNEQFF. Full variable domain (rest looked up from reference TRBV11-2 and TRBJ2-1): EAGVAQSPRYKIIEKRQSVAFWCNPISGHATLYWYQQILGQGPKLLIQFQNNGVVDDSQLPKDRFSAERLKGVDSTLKIQPAKLEDSAVYLCASSLVELRRPGNEQFFGPGTRLTVL.

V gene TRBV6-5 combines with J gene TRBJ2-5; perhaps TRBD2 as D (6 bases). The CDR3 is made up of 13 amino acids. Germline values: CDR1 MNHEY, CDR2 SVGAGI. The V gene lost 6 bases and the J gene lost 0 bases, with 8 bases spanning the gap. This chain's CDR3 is CASSPGDQETQYF. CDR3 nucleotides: TGTGCCAGCAGCCCGGGAGACCAAGAGACCCAGTACTTC.

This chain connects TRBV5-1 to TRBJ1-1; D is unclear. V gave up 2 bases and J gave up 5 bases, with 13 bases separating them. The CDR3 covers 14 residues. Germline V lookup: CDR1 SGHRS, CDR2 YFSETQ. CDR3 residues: CASSLPGVETEAFF. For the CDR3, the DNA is TGCGCCAGCAGCTTACCCGGGGTGGAGACTGAAGCTTTCTTT.

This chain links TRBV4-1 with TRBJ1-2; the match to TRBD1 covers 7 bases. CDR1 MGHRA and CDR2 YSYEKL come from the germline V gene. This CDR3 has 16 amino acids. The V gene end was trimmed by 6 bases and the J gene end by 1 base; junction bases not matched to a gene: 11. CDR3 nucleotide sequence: TGCGCCAGCAGTGAGGAGGAGGGGGCCCGTAACTATGGCTACACCTTC. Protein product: CASSEEEGARNYGYTF.

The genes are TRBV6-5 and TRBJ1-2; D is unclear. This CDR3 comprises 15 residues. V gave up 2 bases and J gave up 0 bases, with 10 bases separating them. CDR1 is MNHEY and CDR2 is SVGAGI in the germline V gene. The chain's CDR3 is CASSYLERANYGYTF. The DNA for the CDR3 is TGTGCCAGCAGTTACCTTGAGAGGGCTAACTATGGCTACACCTTC.

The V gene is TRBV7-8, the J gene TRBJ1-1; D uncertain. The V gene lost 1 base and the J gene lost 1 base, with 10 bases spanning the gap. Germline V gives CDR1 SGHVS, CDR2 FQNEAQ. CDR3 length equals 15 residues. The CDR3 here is CASSLDRPGNTEAFF. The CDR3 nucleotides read TGTGCCAGCAGCTTAGACCGTCCGGGGAACACTGAAGCTTTCTTT. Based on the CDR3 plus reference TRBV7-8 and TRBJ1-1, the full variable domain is GAGVSQSPRYKVAKRGQDVALRCDPISGHVSLFWYQQALGQGPEFLTYFQNEAQLDKSGLPSDRFFAERPEGSVSTLKIQRTQQEDSAVYLCASSLDRPGNTEAFFGQGTRLTVV.

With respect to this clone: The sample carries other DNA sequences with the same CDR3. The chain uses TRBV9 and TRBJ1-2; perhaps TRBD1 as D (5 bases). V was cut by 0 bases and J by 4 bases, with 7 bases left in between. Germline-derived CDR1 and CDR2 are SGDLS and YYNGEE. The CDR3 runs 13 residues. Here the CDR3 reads CASSVGGPYGYTF. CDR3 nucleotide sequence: TGTGCCAGCAGCGTAGGGGGCCCCTATGGCTACACCTTC.

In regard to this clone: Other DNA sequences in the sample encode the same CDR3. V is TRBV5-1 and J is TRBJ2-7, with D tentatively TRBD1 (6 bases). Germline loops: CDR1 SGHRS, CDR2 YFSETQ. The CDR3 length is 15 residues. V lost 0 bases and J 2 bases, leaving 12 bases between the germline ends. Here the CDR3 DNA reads TGCGCCAGCAGCTTGGTTGCAGGGGAAACCTACGAGCAGTACTTC. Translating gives CASSLVAGETYEQYF.